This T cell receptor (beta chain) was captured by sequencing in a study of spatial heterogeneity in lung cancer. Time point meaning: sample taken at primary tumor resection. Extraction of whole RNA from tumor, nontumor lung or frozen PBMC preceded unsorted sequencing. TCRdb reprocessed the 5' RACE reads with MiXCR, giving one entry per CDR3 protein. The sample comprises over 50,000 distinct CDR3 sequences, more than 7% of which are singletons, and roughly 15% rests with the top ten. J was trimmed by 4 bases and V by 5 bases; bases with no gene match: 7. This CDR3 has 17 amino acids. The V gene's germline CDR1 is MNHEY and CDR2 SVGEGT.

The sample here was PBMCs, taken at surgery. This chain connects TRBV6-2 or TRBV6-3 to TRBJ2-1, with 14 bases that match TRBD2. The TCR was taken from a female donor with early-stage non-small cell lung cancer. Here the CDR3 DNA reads TGTGCCAGCAGTCCCTGGACTAGCGGGGGGCCGTACAATGAGCAGTTCTTC. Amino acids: CASSPWTSGGPYNEQFF.